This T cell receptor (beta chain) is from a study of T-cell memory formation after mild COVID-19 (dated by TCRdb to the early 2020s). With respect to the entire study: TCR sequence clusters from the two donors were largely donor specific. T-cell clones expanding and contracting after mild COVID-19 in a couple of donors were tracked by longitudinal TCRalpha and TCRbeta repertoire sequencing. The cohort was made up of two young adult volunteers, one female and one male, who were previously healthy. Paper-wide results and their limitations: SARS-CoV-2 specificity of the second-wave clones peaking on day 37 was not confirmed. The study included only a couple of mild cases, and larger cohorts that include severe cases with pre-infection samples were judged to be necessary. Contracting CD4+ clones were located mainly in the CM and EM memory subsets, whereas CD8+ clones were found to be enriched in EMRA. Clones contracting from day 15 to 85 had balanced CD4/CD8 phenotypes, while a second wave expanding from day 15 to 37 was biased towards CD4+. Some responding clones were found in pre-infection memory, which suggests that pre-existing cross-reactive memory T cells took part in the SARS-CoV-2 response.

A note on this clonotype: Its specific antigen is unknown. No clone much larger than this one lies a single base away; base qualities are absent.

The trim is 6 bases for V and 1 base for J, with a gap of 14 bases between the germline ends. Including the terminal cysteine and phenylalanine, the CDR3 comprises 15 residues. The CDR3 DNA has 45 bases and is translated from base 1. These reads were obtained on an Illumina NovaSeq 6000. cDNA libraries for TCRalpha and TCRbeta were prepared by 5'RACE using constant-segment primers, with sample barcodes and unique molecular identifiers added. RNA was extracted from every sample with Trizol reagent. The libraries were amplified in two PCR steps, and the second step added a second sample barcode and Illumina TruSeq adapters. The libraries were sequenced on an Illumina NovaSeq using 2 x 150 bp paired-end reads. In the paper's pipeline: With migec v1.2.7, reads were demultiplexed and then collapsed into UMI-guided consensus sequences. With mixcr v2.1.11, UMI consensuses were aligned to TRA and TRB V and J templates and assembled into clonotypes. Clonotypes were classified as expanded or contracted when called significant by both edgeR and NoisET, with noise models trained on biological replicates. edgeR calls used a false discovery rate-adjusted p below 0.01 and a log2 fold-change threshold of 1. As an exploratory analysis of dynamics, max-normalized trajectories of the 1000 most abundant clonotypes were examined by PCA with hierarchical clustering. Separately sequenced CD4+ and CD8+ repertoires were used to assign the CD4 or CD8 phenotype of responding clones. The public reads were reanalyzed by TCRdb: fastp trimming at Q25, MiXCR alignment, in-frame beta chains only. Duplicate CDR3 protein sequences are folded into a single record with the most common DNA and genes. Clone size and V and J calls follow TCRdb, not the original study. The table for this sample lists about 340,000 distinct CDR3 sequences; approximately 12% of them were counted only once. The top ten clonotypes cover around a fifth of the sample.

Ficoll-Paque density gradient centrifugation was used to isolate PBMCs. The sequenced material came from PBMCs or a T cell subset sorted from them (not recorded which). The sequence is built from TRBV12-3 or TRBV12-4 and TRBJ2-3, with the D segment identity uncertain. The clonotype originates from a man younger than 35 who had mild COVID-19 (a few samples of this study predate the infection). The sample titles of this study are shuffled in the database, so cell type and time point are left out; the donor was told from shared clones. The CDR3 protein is CASSLNAAGTDTQYF. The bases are TGTGCCAGCAGCCTAAACGCCGCGGGCACAGATACGCAGTATTTT.